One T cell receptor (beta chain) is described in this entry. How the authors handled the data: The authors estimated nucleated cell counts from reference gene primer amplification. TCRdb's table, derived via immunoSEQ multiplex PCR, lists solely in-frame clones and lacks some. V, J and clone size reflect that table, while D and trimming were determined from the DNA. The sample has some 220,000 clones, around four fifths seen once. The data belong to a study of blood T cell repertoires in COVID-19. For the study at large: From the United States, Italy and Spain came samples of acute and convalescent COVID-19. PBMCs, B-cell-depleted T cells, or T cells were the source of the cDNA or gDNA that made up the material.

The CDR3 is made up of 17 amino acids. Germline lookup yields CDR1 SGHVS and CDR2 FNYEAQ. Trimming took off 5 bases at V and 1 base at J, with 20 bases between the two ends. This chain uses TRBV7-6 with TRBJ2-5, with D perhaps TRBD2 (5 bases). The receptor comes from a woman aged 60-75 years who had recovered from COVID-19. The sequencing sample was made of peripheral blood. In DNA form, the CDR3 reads TGTGCCAGCAGCCCCCAAACGGGGTACCTATTCCAAGAGACCCAGTACTTC. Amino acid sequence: CASSPQTGYLFQETQYF.